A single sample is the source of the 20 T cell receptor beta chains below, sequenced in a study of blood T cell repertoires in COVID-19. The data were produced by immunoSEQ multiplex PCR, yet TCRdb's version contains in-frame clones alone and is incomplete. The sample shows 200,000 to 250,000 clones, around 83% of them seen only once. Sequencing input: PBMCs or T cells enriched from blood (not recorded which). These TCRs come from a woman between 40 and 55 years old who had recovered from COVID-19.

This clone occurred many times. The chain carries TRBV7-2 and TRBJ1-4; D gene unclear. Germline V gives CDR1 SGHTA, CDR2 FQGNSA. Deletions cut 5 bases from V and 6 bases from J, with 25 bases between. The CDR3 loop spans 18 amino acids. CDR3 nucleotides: TGTGCCAGCAGCCCCCAGTCCGCAGTAGGAATTCGGGATGAAAAACTGTTTTTT. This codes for CASSPQSAVGIRDEKLFF.

The CDR3, as DNA: TGCGCCAGCAGCTTGACGACAGGACGGTCTGAAGCTTTCTTT. It is translated as CASSLTTGRSEAFF. This rearrangement joins TRBV5-1 to TRBJ1-1; D is perhaps TRBD1 (6 bases). Germline-derived CDR1 and CDR2 are SGHRS and YFSETQ. This CDR3 region has 14 residues. V lost 1 base to trimming and J lost 6 bases, with 13 bases between them.

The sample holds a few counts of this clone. The DNA of the CDR3 is TGCGCCAGCAGCGCGGTGGGGGGTTTGGACACTGAAGCTTTCTTT. It yields the protein CASSAVGGLDTEAFF. The gene calls are TRBV4-1 and TRBJ1-1; D might be TRBD1 (5 bases). The CDR3 totals 15 residues. Germline V gives CDR1 MGHRA, CDR2 YSYEKL. Trimming cost V 5 bases and J 3 bases, with 16 bases left between them.

The CDR3 nucleotides are TGTGCCAGCAGGTCCCCCGGGGGTGAGCAGTTCTTC. It translates to CASRSPGGEQFF. This sequence joins TRBV7-9 and TRBJ2-1, with D perhaps TRBD2 (6 bases). V gave up 6 bases and J gave up 9 bases, with 12 bases separating them. CDR1 and CDR2 from the germline V gene are SEHNR and FQNEAQ (reference sequence). This CDR3 is built from 12 residues.

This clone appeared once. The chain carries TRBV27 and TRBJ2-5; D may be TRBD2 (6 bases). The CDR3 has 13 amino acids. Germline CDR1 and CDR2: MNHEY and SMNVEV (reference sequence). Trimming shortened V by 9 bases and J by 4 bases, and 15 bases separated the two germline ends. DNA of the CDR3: TGTGCCAGTGGGACTCTCCCCGTAGAGACCCAGTACTTC. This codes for CASGTLPVETQYF.

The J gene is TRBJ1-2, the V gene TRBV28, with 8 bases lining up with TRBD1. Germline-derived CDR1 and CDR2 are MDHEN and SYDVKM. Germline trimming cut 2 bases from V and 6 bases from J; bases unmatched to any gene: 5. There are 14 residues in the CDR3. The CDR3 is CASSLLPDRDGYTF. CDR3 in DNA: TGTGCCAGCAGTTTACTTCCGGACAGGGATGGCTACACCTTC.

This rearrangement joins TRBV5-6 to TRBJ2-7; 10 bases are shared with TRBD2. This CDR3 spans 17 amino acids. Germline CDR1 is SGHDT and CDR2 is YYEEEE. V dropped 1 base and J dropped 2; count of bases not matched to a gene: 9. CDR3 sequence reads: CASSLRPSGSTTYEQYF. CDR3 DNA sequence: TGTGCCAGCAGCTTGCGTCCTAGCGGGAGTACCACCTACGAGCAGTACTTC.

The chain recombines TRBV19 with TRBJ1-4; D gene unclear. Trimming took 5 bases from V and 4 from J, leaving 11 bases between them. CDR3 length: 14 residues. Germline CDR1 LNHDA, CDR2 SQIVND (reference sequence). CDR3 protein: CASSGEIFNEKLFF. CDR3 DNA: TGTGCCAGTAGTGGAGAGATATTTAATGAAAAACTGTTTTTT. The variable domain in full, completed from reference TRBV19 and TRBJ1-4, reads DGGITQSPKYLFRKEGQNVTLSCEQNLNHDAMYWYRQDPGQGLRLIYYSQIVNDFQKGDIAEGYSVSREKKESFPLTVTSAQKNPTAFYLCASSGEIFNEKLFFGSGTQLSVL.

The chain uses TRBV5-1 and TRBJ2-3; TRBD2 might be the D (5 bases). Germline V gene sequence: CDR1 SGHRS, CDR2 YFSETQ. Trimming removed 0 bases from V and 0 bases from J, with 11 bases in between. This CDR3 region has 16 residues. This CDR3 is CASSLEVEASTDTQYF. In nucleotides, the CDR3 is TGCGCCAGCAGCTTGGAGGTGGAGGCGAGCACAGATACGCAGTATTTT.

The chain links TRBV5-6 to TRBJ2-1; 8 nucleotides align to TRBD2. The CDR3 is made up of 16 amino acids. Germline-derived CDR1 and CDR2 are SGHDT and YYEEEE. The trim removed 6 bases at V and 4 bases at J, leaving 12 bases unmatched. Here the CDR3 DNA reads TGTGCCAGCACCTGGGGTGGACTAGCAGGGTACAATGAGCAGTTCTTC. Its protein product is CASTWGGLAGYNEQFF.

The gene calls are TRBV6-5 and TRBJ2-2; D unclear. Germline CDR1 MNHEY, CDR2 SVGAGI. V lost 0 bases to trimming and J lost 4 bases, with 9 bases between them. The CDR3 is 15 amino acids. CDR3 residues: CASSYSRVGTGELFF. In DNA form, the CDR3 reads TGTGCCAGCAGTTACTCACGGGTGGGCACCGGGGAGCTGTTTTTT.

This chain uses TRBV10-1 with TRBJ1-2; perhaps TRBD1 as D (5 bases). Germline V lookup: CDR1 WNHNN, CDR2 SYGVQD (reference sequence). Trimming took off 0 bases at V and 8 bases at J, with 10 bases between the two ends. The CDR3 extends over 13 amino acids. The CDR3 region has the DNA TGCGCCAGCAGTGAGTCAGGAGGGGTCGGCTACACCTTC. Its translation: CASSESGGVGYTF.

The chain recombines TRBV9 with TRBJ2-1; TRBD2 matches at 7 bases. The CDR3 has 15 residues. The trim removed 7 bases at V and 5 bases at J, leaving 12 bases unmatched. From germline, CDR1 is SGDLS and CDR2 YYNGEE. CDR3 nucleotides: TGTGCCAGCGCGGCCCCCAGCGGGGTCGACAATGAGCAGTTCTTC. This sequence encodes CASAAPSGVDNEQFF.

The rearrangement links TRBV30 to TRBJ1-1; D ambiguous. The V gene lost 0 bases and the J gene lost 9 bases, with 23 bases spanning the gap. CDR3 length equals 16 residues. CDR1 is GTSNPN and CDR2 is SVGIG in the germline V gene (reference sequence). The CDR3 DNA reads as TGTGCCTGGAGTGTACAATTAACAGCTAAAATTACACAAGCTTTCTTT. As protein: CAWSVQLTAKITQAFF. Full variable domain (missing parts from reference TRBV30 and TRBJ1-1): SQTIHQWPATLVQPVGSPLSLECTVEGTSNPNLYWYRQAAGRGLQLLFYSVGIGQISSEVPQNLSASRPQDRQFILSSKKLLLSDSGFYLCAWSVQLTAKITQAFFGQGTRLTVV.

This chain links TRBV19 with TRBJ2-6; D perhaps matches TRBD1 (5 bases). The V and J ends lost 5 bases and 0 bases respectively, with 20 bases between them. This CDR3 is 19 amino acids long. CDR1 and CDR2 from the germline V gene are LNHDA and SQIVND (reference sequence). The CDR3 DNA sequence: TGTGCCAGTAGTTGGGGAATTAACAGGTCGCCCTCTGGGGCCAACGTCCTGACTTTC. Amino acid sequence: CASSWGINRSPSGANVLTF.

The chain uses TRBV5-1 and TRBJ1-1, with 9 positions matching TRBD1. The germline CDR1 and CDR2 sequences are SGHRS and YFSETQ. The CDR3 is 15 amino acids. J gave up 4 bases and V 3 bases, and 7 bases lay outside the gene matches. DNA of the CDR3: TGCGCCAGCAGCTCCGGACAGGGGTTAGGCACTGAAGCTTTCTTT. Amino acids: CASSSGQGLGTEAFF.

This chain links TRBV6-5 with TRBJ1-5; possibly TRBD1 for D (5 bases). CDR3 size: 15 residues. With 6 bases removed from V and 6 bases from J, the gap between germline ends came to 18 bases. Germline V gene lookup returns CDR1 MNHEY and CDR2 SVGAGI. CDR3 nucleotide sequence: TGTGCCAGCAGCCCCCCCGGGGGGAAGGGTCAGCCCCAGCATTTT. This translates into CASSPPGGKGQPQHF.

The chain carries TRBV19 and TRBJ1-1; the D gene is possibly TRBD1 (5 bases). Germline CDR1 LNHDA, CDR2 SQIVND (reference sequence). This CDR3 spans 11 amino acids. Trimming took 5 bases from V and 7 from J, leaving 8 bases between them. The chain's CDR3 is CASSYRSEAFF. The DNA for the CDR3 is TGTGCCAGTAGTTACAGGAGTGAAGCTTTCTTT.

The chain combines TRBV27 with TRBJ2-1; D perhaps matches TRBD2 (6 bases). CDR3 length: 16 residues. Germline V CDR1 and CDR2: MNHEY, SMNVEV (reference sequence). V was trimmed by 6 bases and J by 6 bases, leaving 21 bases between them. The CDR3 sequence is CASSPIAARGTNEQFF. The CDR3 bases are TGTGCCAGCAGCCCCATAGCGGCCAGAGGAACCAATGAGCAGTTCTTC.

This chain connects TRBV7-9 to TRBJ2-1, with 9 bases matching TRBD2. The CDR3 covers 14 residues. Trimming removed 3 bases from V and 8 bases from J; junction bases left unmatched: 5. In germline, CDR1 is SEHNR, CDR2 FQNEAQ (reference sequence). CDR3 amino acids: CASSFIAGVYEQFF. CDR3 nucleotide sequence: TGTGCCAGCAGCTTTATAGCGGGAGTGTATGAGCAGTTCTTC.